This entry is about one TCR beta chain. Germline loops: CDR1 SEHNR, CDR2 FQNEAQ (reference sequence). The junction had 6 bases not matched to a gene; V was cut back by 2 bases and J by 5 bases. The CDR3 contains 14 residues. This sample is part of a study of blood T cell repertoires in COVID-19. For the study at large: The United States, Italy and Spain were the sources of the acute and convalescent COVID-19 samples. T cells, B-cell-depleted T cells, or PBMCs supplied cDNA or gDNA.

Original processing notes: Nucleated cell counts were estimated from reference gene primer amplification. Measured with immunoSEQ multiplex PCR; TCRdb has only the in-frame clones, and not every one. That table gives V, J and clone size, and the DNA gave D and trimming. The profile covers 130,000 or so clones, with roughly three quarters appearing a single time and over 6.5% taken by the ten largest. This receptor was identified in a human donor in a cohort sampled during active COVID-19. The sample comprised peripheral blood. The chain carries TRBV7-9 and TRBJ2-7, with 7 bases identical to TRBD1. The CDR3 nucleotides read TGTGCCAGCAGCTTAACAGGGACAGCCAACGAGCAGTACTTC. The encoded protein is CASSLTGTANEQYF.